This TCR beta chain was sequenced during a study of OX40 agonist ivuxolimab in advanced cancers. Produced via immunoSEQ multiplex PCR; TCRdb's table is partial and in-frame only. Of some 52,000 clones in the sample, approximately 88% were seen once. Germline lookup yields CDR1 SGHDT and CDR2 YYEEEE. This CDR3 is 15 amino acids long. Between the trimmed V and J ends, which lost 4 bases and 2 bases, there was a span of 15 bases. The chain carries TRBV5-6 and TRBJ2-5; tentative D call: TRBD2 (5 bases). This receptor was obtained from an adult with an advanced solid tumor such as melanoma, head and neck, liver or kidney cancer. The input for sequencing was CD4+ or CD8+ T cells sorted from blood, taken in a trial of the OX40 agonist ivuxolimab. The CDR3 is CASSAGWTEQETQYF. In DNA, the CDR3 is TGTGCCAGCAGCGCCGGGTGGACTGAACAAGAGACCCAGTACTTC.